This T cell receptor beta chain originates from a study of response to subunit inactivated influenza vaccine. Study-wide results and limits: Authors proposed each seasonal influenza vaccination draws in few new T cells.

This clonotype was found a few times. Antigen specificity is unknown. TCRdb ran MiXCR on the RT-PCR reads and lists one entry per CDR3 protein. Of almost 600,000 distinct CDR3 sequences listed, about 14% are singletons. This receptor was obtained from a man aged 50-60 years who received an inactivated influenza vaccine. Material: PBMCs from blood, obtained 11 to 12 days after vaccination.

CDR3 sequence: CASSLGSGSPDTQYF. As DNA, the CDR3 is TGTGCCAGCAGCTTAGGGTCAGGTTCCCCAGATACGCAGTATTTT. This chain connects TRBV7-2 to TRBJ2-3; D is undetermined. This CDR3 region has 15 residues. Trimming took 1 base from V and 4 from J, leaving 12 bases between them. The germline V gene has CDR1 SGHTA and CDR2 FQGNSA.